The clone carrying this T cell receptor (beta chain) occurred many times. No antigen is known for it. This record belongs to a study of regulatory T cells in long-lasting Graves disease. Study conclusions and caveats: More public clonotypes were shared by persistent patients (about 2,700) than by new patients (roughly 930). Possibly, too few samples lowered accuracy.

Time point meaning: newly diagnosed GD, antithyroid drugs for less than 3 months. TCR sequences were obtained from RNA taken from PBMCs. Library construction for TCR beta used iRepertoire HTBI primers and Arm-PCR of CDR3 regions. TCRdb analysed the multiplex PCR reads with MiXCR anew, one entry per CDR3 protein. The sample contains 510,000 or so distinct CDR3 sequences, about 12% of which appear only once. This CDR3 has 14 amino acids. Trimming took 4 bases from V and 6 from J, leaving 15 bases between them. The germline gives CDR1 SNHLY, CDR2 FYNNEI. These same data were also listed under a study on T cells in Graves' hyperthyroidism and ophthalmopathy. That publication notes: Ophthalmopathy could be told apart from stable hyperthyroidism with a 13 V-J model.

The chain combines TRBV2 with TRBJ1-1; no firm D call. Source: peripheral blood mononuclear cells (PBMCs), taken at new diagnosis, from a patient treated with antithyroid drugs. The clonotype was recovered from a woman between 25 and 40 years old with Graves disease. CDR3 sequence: CASSADGLAAEAFF. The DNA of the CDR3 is TGTGCCAGCAGTGCGGATGGCTTGGCGGCTGAAGCTTTCTTT.